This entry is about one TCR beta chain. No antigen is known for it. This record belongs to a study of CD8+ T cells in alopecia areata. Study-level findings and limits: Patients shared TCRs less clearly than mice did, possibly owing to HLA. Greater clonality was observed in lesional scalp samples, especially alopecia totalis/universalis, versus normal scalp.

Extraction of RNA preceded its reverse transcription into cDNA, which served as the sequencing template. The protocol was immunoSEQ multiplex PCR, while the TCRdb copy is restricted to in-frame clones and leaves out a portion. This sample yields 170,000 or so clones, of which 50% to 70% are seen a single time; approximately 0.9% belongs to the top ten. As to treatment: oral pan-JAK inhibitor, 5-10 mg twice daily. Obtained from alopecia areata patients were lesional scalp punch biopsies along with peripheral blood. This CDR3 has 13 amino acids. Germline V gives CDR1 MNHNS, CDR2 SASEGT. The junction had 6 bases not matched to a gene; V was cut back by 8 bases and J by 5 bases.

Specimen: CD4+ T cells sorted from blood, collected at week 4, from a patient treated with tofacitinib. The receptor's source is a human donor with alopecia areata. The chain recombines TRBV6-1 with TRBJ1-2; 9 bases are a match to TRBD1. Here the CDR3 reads CASCAGTGYGYTF. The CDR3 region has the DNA TGTGCCAGCTGTGCCGGGACAGGGTATGGCTACACCTTC.